The clone carrying this T cell receptor beta chain showed up just a few times. Germline CDR1 reads MDHEN; CDR2 reads SYDVKM. Trimming stripped 3 bases from V and 2 bases from J, with 10 bases between. The CDR3 is made up of 14 amino acids. Expressed TCRB transcripts were sequenced, since all the RNA that had been isolated was reverse transcribed. Libraries were prepared by immunoSEQ multiplex PCR; TCRdb keeps only in-frame clonotypes and omits some of them. Counted here are about 350,000 clones, around 20% occurring once; the ten biggest clones make up under 0.05%. The data were taken from a study of beta chain features in type 1 diabetes.

This chain connects TRBV28 to TRBJ1-1; D is unresolved. This TCR was recovered from a woman in her late teens or twenties in good health. The sequenced sample was naive CD4+ T cells from blood. The chain's CDR3 is CASSLGGGNTEAFF. The CDR3 DNA follows: TGTGCCAGCAGTTTGGGCGGAGGCAACACTGAAGCTTTCTTT. The complete variable domain, with remaining parts taken from reference TRBV28 and TRBJ1-1, reads DVKVTQSSRYLVKRTGEKVFLECVQDMDHENMFWYRQDPGLGLRLIYFSYDVKMKEKGDIPEGYSVSREKKERFSLILESASTNQTSMYLCASSLGGGNTEAFFGQGTRLTVV.